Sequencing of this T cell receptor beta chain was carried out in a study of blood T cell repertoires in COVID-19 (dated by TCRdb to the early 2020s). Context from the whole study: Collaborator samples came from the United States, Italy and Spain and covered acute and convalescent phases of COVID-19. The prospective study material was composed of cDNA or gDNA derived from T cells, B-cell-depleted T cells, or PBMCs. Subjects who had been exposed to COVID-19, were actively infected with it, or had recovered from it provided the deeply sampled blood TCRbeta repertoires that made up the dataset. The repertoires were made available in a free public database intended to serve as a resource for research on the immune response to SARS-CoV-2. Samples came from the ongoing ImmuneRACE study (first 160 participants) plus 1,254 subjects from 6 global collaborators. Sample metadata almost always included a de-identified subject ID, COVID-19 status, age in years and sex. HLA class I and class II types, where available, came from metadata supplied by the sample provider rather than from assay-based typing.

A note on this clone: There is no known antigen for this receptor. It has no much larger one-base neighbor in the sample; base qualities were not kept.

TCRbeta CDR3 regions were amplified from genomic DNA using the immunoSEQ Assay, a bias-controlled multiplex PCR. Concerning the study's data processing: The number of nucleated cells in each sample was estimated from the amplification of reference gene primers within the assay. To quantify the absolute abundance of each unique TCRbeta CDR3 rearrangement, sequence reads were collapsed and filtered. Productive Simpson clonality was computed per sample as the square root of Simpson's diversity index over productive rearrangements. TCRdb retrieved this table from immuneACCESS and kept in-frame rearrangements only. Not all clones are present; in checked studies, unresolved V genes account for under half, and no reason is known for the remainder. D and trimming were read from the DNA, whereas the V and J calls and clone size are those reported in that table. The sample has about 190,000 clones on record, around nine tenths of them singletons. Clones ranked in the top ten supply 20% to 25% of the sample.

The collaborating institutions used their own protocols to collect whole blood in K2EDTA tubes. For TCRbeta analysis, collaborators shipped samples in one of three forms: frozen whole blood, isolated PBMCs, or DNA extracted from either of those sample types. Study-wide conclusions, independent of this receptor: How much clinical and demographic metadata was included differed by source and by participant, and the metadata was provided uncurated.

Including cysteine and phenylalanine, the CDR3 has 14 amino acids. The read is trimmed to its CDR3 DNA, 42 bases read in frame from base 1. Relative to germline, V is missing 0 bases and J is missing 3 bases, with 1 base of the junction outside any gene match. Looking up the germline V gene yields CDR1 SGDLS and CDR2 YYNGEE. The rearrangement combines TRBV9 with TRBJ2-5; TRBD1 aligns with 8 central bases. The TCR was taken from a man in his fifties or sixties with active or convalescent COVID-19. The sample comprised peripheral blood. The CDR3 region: CASSVGDRKETQYF. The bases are TGTGCCAGCAGCGTAGGGGACAGGAAAGAGACCCAGTACTTC.